The 14 T cell receptor beta chains in this list originate from one sample, sequenced in a study of blood T cell repertoires in COVID-19. Method: immunoSEQ multiplex PCR; TCRdb's copy keeps in-frame clones and lacks some. The sample has under 40,000 clones; around nine tenths are singletons. The material sequenced was peripheral blood. Every receptor here comes from a man between 65 and 85 years old with active COVID-19.

The rearrangement uses TRBV6-5 and TRBJ2-7; D possibly corresponds to TRBD1 (6 bases). Per the germline V gene, CDR1 is MNHEY and CDR2 is SVGAGI. Trimming removed 7 bases from V and 3 bases from J, with 16 bases in between. The CDR3 runs 14 residues. In DNA form, the CDR3 reads TGTGCCAGCACCCCACAGGGCGAAGTCTACGAGCAGTACTTC. It translates to CASTPQGEVYEQYF.

This clone was detected only a few times. The chain joins TRBV2 to TRBJ2-7; D perhaps matches TRBD2 (5 bases). This CDR3 has 13 amino acids. The V and J ends lost 6 bases and 0 bases respectively, with 9 bases between them. Germline values: CDR1 SNHLY, CDR2 FYNNEI. CDR3 sequence: CASSREDSYEQYF. The CDR3 coding sequence is TGTGCCAGCAGCCGGGAAGACTCCTACGAGCAGTACTTC.

Comment on this clone: No conserved phenylalanine or tryptophan is present at the end of the CDR3, so a read error is the likely explanation. The DNA is omitted, as the CDR3 cannot be located on it reliably, and the CDR3 follows TCRdb's listing. This rearrangement joins TRBV3-1 (or the pseudogene TRBV3-2) to TRBJ1-3. Germline V CDR1 and CDR2: LGHDT, YNNKEL (reference sequence). The CDR3 comprises 13 residues, both ends counted. The CDR3 sequence: CASSPRVGGYSFG.

This rearrangement joins TRBV25-1 to TRBJ2-2, with D possibly being TRBD1 (5 bases). This CDR3 region has 15 residues. The V gene lost 6 bases and the J gene lost 0 bases, with 11 bases spanning the gap. From germline, CDR1 is MGHDK and CDR2 SYGVNS. This chain's CDR3 is CASRGVRSNTGELFF. For the CDR3, the DNA is TGTGCCAGCAGAGGGGTTCGATCGAACACCGGGGAGCTGTTTTTT.

The CDR3 sequence: CASSLAGGLAALTDTQYF. The DNA for the CDR3 is TGCGCCAGCAGCTTGGCAGGGGGACTAGCGGCCCTGACAGATACGCAGTATTTT. The V and J genes are TRBV5-1 and TRBJ2-3; 11 bases map to TRBD2. V shed 0 bases, J shed 3 bases, and the junction held 9 bases outside the gene matches. Per germline, CDR1 SGHRS and CDR2 YFSETQ. The CDR3 sequence is 18 residues long.

V and J are TRBV12-3 or TRBV12-4 and TRBJ1-5; 7 bases map to TRBD1. The length of the CDR3 is 12 residues. Germline trimming cut 6 bases from V and 11 bases from J; bases unmatched to any gene: 7. The CDR3 coding sequence is TGTGCCAGCAGCCCGGCCAGGGGGGCCCAGCATTTT. Its translation is CASSPARGAQHF.

This chain joins TRBV6-4 and TRBJ2-1, with D perhaps matching TRBD2 (6 bases). V was pared by 3 bases and J by 3 bases, with 15 bases between. The CDR3 contains 16 residues. Germline V lookup: CDR1 MRHNA, CDR2 SNTAGT. This CDR3 reads CASSEKVAEGYNEQFF. The CDR3 DNA reads as TGTGCCAGCAGTGAAAAGGTAGCGGAGGGCTACAATGAGCAGTTCTTC.

The CDR3 sequence is CASSPRAQDSQQFF. The CDR3 DNA follows: TGTGCCAGCAGCCCTCGCGCACAAGACTCCCAGCAGTTCTTC. The chain employs TRBV13 and TRBJ2-1; no definite D call. Trimming stripped 5 bases from V and 11 bases from J, with 19 bases between. The CDR3 is made up of 14 amino acids. CDR1 PRHDT and CDR2 FYEKMQ come from the germline V gene (reference sequence).

This clone was seen a handful of times. Other DNA sequences from this sample encode an identical CDR3 as well. The genes are TRBV3-1 (or the pseudogene TRBV3-2) and TRBJ2-7; the D is unclear. Germline lookup yields CDR1 LGHDT and CDR2 YNNKEL (reference sequence). Trimming left V 1 base short and J 4 bases short, with 5 bases between. The CDR3 sequence is 12 residues long. CDR3 region: CASSQAGYEQYF. DNA of the CDR3: TGTGCCAGCAGCCAAGCAGGATACGAGCAGTACTTC.

V and J are TRBV9 and TRBJ2-2, with D maybe TRBD2 (6 bases). CDR1 SGDLS and CDR2 YYNGEE come from the germline V gene. The V gene lost 3 bases and the J gene lost 1 base, with 10 bases spanning the gap. The CDR3 consists of 15 residues. CDR3 coding DNA: TGTGCCAGCAGCGCCGGGACTCGGAACACCGGGGAGCTGTTTTTT. This gives the protein CASSAGTRNTGELFF.

This clone was seen just once. The chain joins TRBV29-1 to TRBJ2-7; D may be TRBD1 (6 bases). V shed 0 bases and J shed 3 bases, with 6 bases lying between them. This CDR3 is built from 12 residues. The germline CDR1 and CDR2 sequences are SQVTM and ANQGSEA. The CDR3 region is CSVEEDSYEQYF. As DNA, the CDR3 is TGCAGCGTTGAAGAGGACAGCTACGAGCAGTACTTC.

The rearrangement joins TRBV15 to TRBJ1-1, with D possibly TRBD1 on 6 matching bases. Per the germline V gene, CDR1 is LNHNV and CDR2 is YYDKDF (reference sequence). This CDR3 has 17 amino acids. Trimming removed 3 bases from V and 4 bases from J, with 21 bases in between. The CDR3 DNA follows: TGTGCCACCAGCAGGAGGGACACCCCACGGAAGGGCACTGAAGCTTTCTTT. This encodes CATSRRDTPRKGTEAFF.

V usage is TRBV30 and J usage is TRBJ2-3; a possible D gene is TRBD2 (5 bases). The germline V and J ends were trimmed by 3 bases and 4 bases, with 14 bases remaining between them. The V gene's germline CDR1 is GTSNPN and CDR2 SVGIG (reference sequence). The CDR3 runs to 14 residues. The CDR3 region has the DNA TGTGCCTGGAGGAAAGGACTTGCTGCAGATACGCAGTATTTT. Translation: CAWRKGLAADTQYF.

The J gene is TRBJ1-2, the V gene TRBV6-4, with D uncertain. Germline V gene sequence: CDR1 MRHNA, CDR2 SNTAGT. The CDR3 sequence is 14 residues long. The V end was cut by 2 bases, the J end by 4 bases, with 11 bases between. This chain's CDR3 is CASSDGSGGYGYTF. The CDR3 DNA reads TGTGCCAGCAGTGACGGTTCCGGCGGCTATGGCTACACCTTC.